A selection of T cell receptor beta chains follows, all from one sample in a study of blood T cell repertoires in COVID-19. Sequenced by immunoSEQ multiplex PCR; TCRdb stores in-frame clones only, minus some. The table has some 300,000 clones, nearly 90% seen once. The sample taken for sequencing was peripheral blood. The receptors were sampled from a middle-aged woman with COVID-19, enrolled during active disease. Both conserved end residues are trimmed from each CDR3. The D gene is left open where the match is weak.

v_call d_call cdr3_aa
TRBV7-9 TRBD2 ASSLSGRGNEQF
TRBV9 NA ASSVGTATDTQY
TRBV28 TRBD2 ASSDRTSFVLETQY
TRBV28 NA ASSLYTRIMNTEAF
TRBV10-3 NA AISYEGPTGNQPQH
TRBV18 NA ASSPKQGTEAF
TRBV5-1 TRBD1 ASSLGTENTGELF
TRBV7-9 NA ASSFDSFSGNTIY
TRBV7-2 TRBD1 ASRSRAGQGLYEQY
TRBV6-6 NA ASIEGLLTYEQY
TRBV5-1 NA ASSLGVGSTGFYYEQY
TRBV10-3 TRBD1 AIKGDSSYEQY
TRBV27 TRBD1 ASSSPLTGEKNIQY
TRBV5-4 NA ASSLGTDYGYT
TRBV3-1/TRBV3-2 NA ASRQEAGMRTDTQY
TRBV28 NA ASSLGALNTEAF
TRBV6-2/TRBV6-3 NA ASSDPVTVYQPQH
TRBV15 TRBD1 ATSSSTGQRRVGEEKLF
TRBV28 NA TSSSPGTEAF
TRBV7-2 NA ASSISRDGYT
TRBV29-1 TRBD1 SVETRGQGDTEAF
TRBV19 NA ASSMGRGAPGPQH
TRBV7-8 NA ASSSGGDQPQH
TRBV19 TRBD2 ASKGEGINNEQF
TRBV7-8 NA ATTLLQGTTEAF
TRBV12-3/TRBV12-4 TRBD1 ASSYRGVYGYT
TRBV19 NA ASSISPRTYTGNTIY
TRBV7-9 TRBD2 ASSQGGTSGFKQY
TRBV30 NA AWSVRRANQPQH
TRBV10-3 NA AISALTSGVTGELF
TRBV7-2 TRBD2 ASSSLRGAGETQY
TRBV2 NA ASTGDGANVLT
TRBV11-3 TRBD2 ASSSIAGVSYNEQF
TRBV28 NA ASSFPHRNTIY